These T cell receptor beta chains were read from a single sample in a study of blood T cell repertoires in COVID-19. Profiled with immunoSEQ multiplex PCR; TCRdb holds only in-frame clones, not every one. The data show about 130,000 clones, with roughly 84% seen just once and about a sixth held by the top ten. Source material: peripheral blood. The receptors stem from a woman aged 80 or over with acute or convalescent COVID-19. The CDR3 runs from the conserved cysteine through the conserved F or W. A D gene is named only where the DNA matches it firmly. Clone size appears in some rows only: once, few, many, or a class for an expanded clone.

j_call | d_call | v_call | clone_size | cdr3_aa | cdr3_nt
TRBJ1-5 | . | TRBV5-4 | . | CASSFGGNQPQHF | TGTGCCAGCAGCTTCGGGGGTAATCAGCCCCAGCATTTT
TRBJ2-5 | TRBD2 | TRBV6-4 | . | CASGTSGGSFSGQEETQYF | TGTGCCAGCGGTACTAGCGGGGGAAGTTTTTCCGGCCAGGAAGAGACCCAGTACTTC
TRBJ2-1 | TRBD2 | TRBV27 | . | CASSLSGLAGGGGNEQFF | TGTGCCAGCAGTTTATCTGGACTAGCGGGGGGGGGCGGGAATGAGCAGTTCTTC
TRBJ2-7 | . | TRBV3-1/TRBV3-2 | . | CASSQPSSLLAGHHSYEQYF | TGTGCCAGCAGCCAACCCAGTTCCTTGTTGGCGGGGCACCACTCCTACGAGCAGTACTTC
TRBJ2-5 | . | TRBV27 | . | CASSSSRGVRELGLWTQYF | TGTGCCAGCAGTTCCTCCAGGGGGGTTCGAGAGTTGGGGTTGTGGACCCAGTACTTC
TRBJ2-5 | . | TRBV19 | . | CASTPGRTQGFIETQYF | TGTGCCAGTACGCCCGGACGGACGCAGGGGTTTATAGAGACCCAGTACTTC
TRBJ2-1 | . | TRBV6-1 | . | CASSGEGGLSGNEQFF | TGTGCCAGCAGTGGGGAGGGGGGGTTGTCCGGCAATGAGCAGTTCTTC
TRBJ2-7 | TRBD2 | TRBV6-2/TRBV6-3 | . | CASSYSSLAGGYEQYF | TGTGCCAGCAGTTACTCCTCACTAGCGGGGGGCTACGAGCAGTACTTC
TRBJ1-1 | TRBD1 | TRBV11-2 | once | CASSLTDRGTLNTEAFF | TGTGCCAGCAGCTTAACGGACAGGGGGACCCTAAACACTGAAGCTTTCTTT
TRBJ2-5 | TRBD2 | TRBV25-1 | . | CASSELSGNQETQYF | TGTGCCAGCAGTGAATTGAGCGGGAACCAAGAGACCCAGTACTTC
TRBJ1-4 | . | TRBV5-8 | . | CASNSYLANEKLFF | TGTGCCAGCAACTCATACTTGGCTAATGAAAAACTGTTTTTT
TRBJ1-4 | . | TRBV9 | few | CASSLRDNANEKLFF | TGTGCCAGCAGCCTAAGGGACAACGCTAATGAAAAACTGTTTTTT
TRBJ2-7 | . | TRBV7-2 | . | CASSPNPGHSYEQYF | TGTGCCAGCAGCCCCAATCCGGGACACTCCTACGAGCAGTACTTC
TRBJ2-7 | TRBD2 | TRBV7-9 | . | CASSPFSGSLGEQYF | TGTGCCAGCAGCCCGTTTAGCGGGAGCCTGGGCGAGCAGTACTTC
TRBJ2-1 | . | TRBV7-8 | once | CASSPSSGYNEQFF | TGTGCCAGCAGCCCCAGTAGCGGATACAATGAGCAGTTCTTC
TRBJ2-3 | . | TRBV28 | . | CASSLRGAGTDTQYF | TGTGCCAGCAGCCTCCGGGGGGCTGGAACAGATACGCAGTATTTT
TRBJ2-1 | . | TRBV7-2 | . | CASSLGGGGYNEQFF | TGTGCCAGCAGCTTAGGAGGGGGGGGGTACAATGAGCAGTTCTTC
TRBJ1-3 | . | TRBV4-3 | once | CASSQEVRQTGNTIYF | TGCGCCAGCAGCCAAGAAGTGCGGCAGACTGGAAACACCATATATTTT
TRBJ1-2 | . | TRBV9 | few | CASGSWDYGYTF | TGTGCCAGCGGGAGTTGGGACTATGGCTACACCTTC
TRBJ1-5 | . | TRBV18 | . | CASSPWGGNQPQHF | TGTGCCAGCTCACCCTGGGGGGGGAATCAGCCCCAGCATTTT
TRBJ1-1 | . | TRBV7-2 | . | CASSLVGGGRTEAFF | TGTGCCAGCAGCTTAGTTGGGGGCGGGAGGACTGAAGCTTTCTTT
TRBJ2-5 | . | TRBV15 | . | CATSRDRAGSETQYF | TGTGCCACCAGCAGAGATCGGGCAGGGTCAGAGACCCAGTACTTC
TRBJ1-1 | . | TRBV11-2 | many | CASSLGPGKNTEAFF | TGTGCCAGCAGCTTAGGACCGGGGAAGAACACTGAAGCTTTCTTT
TRBJ2-7 | . | TRBV12-5 | . | CASGSLRVEQYF | TGTGCTAGTGGTTCCCTCCGAGTCGAGCAGTACTTC
TRBJ2-1 | TRBD1 | TRBV18 | . | CASSPQQGANEQFF | TGTGCCAGCTCACCACAGCAGGGGGCGAATGAGCAGTTCTTC
TRBJ1-1 | TRBD1 | TRBV18 | . | CASSPMTGWNTEAFF | TGTGCCAGCTCACCGATGACAGGGTGGAACACTGAAGCTTTCTTT
TRBJ1-2 | . | TRBV6-6 | . | CASTNNYGYTF | TGTGCCAGCACCAATAACTATGGCTACACCTTC